This entry features one TCR beta chain sequence. V was pared by 2 bases and J by 4 bases, with 9 bases between. Germline CDR1 and CDR2: SGHTA and FQGNSA. This CDR3 has 13 residues. These data belong to a study of blood T cell repertoires in COVID-19. Only in-frame clones appear in the TCRdb table, and some are missing; sequencing was by immunoSEQ multiplex PCR. Of 83,000 or so clones detected, 85% to 90% appear once; the ten largest clones hold about 8.5%. The chain carries TRBV7-2 and TRBJ2-7; maybe TRBD2 (6 bases). The material sequenced was peripheral blood. The origin of this receptor is a man at least 80 years old with active or convalescent COVID-19. The CDR3 protein is CASSLIAEYEQYV. The CDR3 coding sequence is TGTGCCAGCAGCTTAATAGCGGAGTACGAGCAGTACGTC.